This T cell receptor beta chain was recovered during a study of siplizumab effects on memory and regulatory T cells (dated by TCRdb to between 2019 and 2020). Concerning the study at large: The study looked at the effect of siplizumab, an anti-CD2 antibody, on alloreactive T-cell subsets in allogeneic mixed lymphocyte reactions made from human PBMCs. General study outcomes and caveats: Unstimulated naive T cells appeared to be more diverse than memory T cells, and naive cells seemed to make a substantial contribution to the alloresponse. The cumulative frequency of alloreactive sequences traceable to unstimulated CD4+ memory T cells was significantly reduced by siplizumab. Among mappable alloreactive CD4+ clones, an average Treg-derived fraction of about 70% was observed with siplizumab, compared with 26.9% in control reactions. The suppressive function of proliferating Tregs from siplizumab cultures was not functionally confirmed. About 75-97% of proliferating CD4+ or CD8+ clones could not be given a naive or memory phenotype. Because sequences below about 10^-5 frequency were poorly captured, only a minor fraction of alloreactive clones could be mapped to unstimulated subsets.

Receptor amplification or capture employed the immunoSEQ multiplex PCR assay. Around 92,000 TCR templates per sample were assayed by the deep sequencing platform. Genomic DNA extracted from sorted T cells was used for TCRbeta CDR3 sequencing. The original methods were these. Clonal analysis of TCRbeta CDR3 data was done in the R programming language. Alloreactive CD4+ and CD8+ clones were defined by comparing unstimulated samples with post-reaction CFSE-low samples. Regulatory or non-regulatory origin was assigned to alloreactive CD4+ clones by matching of sequences to sorted unstimulated Treg and non-Treg repertoires. TCRdb provides this immuneACCESS table in a form limited to in-frame rearrangements. Some clones are lacking; in checked studies, under half of them reflect an unresolved V gene, and why the rest are absent is not known. V, J and clone size derive from that table, while D and trimming were established from the DNA sequence. Within this sample are around 100,000 clones, with approximately 91% of them counted one time only. The top ten hold roughly 0.16% of the sample.

The germline V gene (reference sequence) supplies CDR1 SGHNT and CDR2 YYREEE. V loses 2 bases, J loses 2 bases, and the germline ends lie 4 bases apart. The CDR3 has 12 amino acids, counting the end cysteine and phenylalanine. CDR3 DNA only is kept here, 36 bases in frame from base 1. Sorted unstimulated T cells, along with proliferating T cells recovered from mixed lymphocyte reactions, underwent TCRbeta CDR3 sequencing. Fresh whole blood from approximately ten HLA-typed healthy donors was used to isolate PBMCs. A note on this clone: This clone's antigen is unknown. No much larger clone is present one base from it, and per-base qualities are unavailable.

The origin of this receptor is a human donor in good health. The sequence is built from TRBV5-4 and TRBJ1-1, with no confident D gene call. Sequenced sample: CD4+ T cells sorted from blood. The DNA sequence follows: TGTGCCAGCAGCTTAACAAACACTGAAGCTTTCTTT. Its product reads: CASSLTNTEAFF.